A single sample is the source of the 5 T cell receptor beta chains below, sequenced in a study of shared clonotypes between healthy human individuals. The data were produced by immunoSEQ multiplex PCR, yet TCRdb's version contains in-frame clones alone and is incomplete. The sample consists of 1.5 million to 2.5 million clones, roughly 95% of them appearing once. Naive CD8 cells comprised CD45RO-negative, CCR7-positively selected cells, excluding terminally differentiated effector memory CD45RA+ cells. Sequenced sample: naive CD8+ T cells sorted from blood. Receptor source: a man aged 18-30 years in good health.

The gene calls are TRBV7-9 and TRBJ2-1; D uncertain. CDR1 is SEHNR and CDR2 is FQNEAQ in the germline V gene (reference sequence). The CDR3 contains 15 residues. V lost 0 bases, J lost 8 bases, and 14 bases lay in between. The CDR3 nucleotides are TGTGCCAGCAGCTTAGCGATCCAGCGATTGGATGAGCAGTTCTTC. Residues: CASSLAIQRLDEQFF. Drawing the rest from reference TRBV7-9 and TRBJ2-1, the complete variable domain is DTGVSQNPRHKITKRGQNVTFRCDPISEHNRLYWYRQTLGQGPEFLTYFQNEAQLEKSRLLSDRFSAERPKGSFSTLEIQRTEQGDSAMYLCASSLAIQRLDEQFFGPGTRLTVL.

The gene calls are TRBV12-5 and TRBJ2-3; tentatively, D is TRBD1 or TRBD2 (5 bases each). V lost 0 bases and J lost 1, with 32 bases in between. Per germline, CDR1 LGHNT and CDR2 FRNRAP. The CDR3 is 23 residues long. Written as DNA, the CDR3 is TGTGCTAGTGGTTTGGTAAAGGGTACCGGGACCGCTAGATTGGGTGATGGCACAGATACGCAGTATTTT. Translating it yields CASGLVKGTGTARLGDGTDTQYF.

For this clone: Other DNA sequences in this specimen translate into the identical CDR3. The CDR3 DNA sequence: TGTGCCAGCAGCTTGGGGGCTAACTATGGCTACACCTTC. It translates to CASSLGANYGYTF. This chain links TRBV5-4 with TRBJ1-2; D gene unclear. Deletions cut 0 bases from V and 0 bases from J, with 3 bases between. Looked up from germline, CDR1 is SGHNT and CDR2 is YYREEE (reference sequence). The CDR3 runs to 13 residues.

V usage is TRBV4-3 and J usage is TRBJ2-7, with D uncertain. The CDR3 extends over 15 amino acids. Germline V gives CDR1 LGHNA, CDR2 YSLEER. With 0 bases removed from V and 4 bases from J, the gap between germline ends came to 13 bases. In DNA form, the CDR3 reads TGCGCCAGCAGCCAAGATGGCGGTTTGGAATACGAGCAGTACTTC. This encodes CASSQDGGLEYEQYF.

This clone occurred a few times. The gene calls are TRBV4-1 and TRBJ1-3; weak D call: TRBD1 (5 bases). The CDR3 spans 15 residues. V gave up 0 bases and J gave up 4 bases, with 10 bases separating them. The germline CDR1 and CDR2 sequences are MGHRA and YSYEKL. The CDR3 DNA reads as TGCGCCAGCAGCCAAGATCACCAGGGAGGAAACACCATATATTTT. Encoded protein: CASSQDHQGGNTIYF.